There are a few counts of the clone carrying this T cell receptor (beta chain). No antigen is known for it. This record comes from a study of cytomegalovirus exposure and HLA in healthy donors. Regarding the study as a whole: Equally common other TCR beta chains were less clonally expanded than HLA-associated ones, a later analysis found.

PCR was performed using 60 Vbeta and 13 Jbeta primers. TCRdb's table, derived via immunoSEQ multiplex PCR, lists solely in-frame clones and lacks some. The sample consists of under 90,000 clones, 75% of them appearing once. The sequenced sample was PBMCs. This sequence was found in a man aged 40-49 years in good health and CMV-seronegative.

This chain's CDR3 is CASSWTTTEAFF. The CDR3 DNA sequence: TGTGCCAGCAGCTGGACAACCACTGAAGCTTTCTTT. The chain is built from TRBV7-9 and TRBJ1-1, with TRBD1 as a possible D gene (5 bases). Trimming stripped 4 bases from V and 4 bases from J, with 7 bases between. This CDR3 spans 12 amino acids. Germline lookup yields CDR1 SEHNR and CDR2 FQNEAQ (reference sequence).